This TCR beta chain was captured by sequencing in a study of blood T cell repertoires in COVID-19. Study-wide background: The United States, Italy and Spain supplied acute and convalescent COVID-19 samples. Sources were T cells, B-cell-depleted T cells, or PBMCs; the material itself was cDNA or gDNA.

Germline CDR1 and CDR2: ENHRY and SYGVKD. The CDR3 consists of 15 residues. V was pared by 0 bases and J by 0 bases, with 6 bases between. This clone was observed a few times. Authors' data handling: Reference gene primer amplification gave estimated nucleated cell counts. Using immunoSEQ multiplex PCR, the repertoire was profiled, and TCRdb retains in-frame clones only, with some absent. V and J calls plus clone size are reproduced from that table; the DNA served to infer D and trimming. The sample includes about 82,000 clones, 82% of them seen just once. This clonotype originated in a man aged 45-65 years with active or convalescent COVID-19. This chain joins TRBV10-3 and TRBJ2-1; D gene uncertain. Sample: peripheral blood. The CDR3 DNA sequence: TGTGCCATCAGTGAGTCTGAGAGCTCCTACAATGAGCAGTTCTTC. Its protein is CAISESESSYNEQFF.